Each of the 27 T cell receptor beta chains below was sequenced from the same sample in a study of T-cell reconstitution after alpha-beta-depleted transplantation in children. TCRbeta library preparation incorporated unique molecular identifiers. TCRdb passed the PCR reads through MiXCR, listing each CDR3 protein once. The sample comprises almost 400,000 distinct CDR3 sequences, over 20% of which are singletons, and 3.8% rests with the top ten. Source: PBMCs from the stem cell graft donor, taken from the stem cell graft. The source is a human donor who donated a stem cell graft to a child with acute myeloid leukemia.

This clonotype was found many times. The rearrangement uses TRBV20-1 and TRBJ2-7; 10 bases map to TRBD2. Germline lookup yields CDR1 DFQATT and CDR2 SNEGSKA (reference sequence). CDR3 length: 14 residues. The V segment lost 6 bases and the J segment 4 bases; nucleotides outside the gene matches: 9. The DNA for the CDR3 is TGCAGTGCCTTATCAGCGGGAGGGCAGTACGAGCAGTACTTC. It codes for CSALSAGGQYEQYF.

This clonotype was picked up many times. The chain is built from TRBV29-1 and TRBJ2-1; TRBD2 is a possible D gene (5 bases). Germline CDR1 reads SQVTM; CDR2 reads ANQGSEA. This CDR3 is 12 amino acids long. Trimming took off 8 bases at V and 5 bases at J, with 13 bases between the two ends. The CDR3 here is CSTTDSDNEQFF. CDR3 nucleotides: TGCAGCACGACGGACTCGGACAATGAGCAGTTCTTC.

This clonotype appeared many times. The chain combines TRBV15 with TRBJ2-5; D may match TRBD1 or TRBD2 (6 bases each). Germline V CDR1 and CDR2: LNHNV, YYDKDF (reference sequence). The V end lost 0 bases, the J end lost 2 bases, and 10 bases lay between the germline ends. CDR3 size: 15 residues. CDR3 nucleotides: TGTGCCACCAGCAGAGATAGGGGGGATCAAGAGACCCAGTACTTC. Residues: CATSRDRGDQETQYF.

The rearrangement joins TRBV5-1 to TRBJ2-7, with a tentative D call TRBD1 (5 bases). V was shortened by 5 bases and J by 2 bases, with 11 bases between the two germline ends. The CDR3 sequence is 13 residues long. Germline V lookup: CDR1 SGHRS, CDR2 YFSETQ. In nucleotides, the CDR3 is TGCGCCAGCAGACCGACAGACACCTACGAGCAGTACTTC. Encoded protein: CASRPTDTYEQYF.

This clonotype was counted a few times. The chain employs TRBV20-1 and TRBJ2-1; 15 bases are a match to TRBD2. The J segment lost 1 base and the V segment lost 3 bases, leaving 7 bases of the junction unmatched. This CDR3 is built from 18 residues. CDR1 is DFQATT, CDR2 SNEGSKA, per germline (reference sequence). The CDR3, as DNA: TGCAGTGCTAGCGGACTAGCGGGAGGGCCTTTGTCCTACAATGAGCAGTTCTTC. This gives the protein CSASGLAGGPLSYNEQFF.

This chain joins TRBV4-1 and TRBJ2-1, with 9 positions matching TRBD1. The CDR3 covers 15 residues. V lost 1 base, J lost 3 bases, and 1 base stayed unmatched. Germline V lookup: CDR1 MGHRA, CDR2 YSYEKL. The CDR3 reads CASSQGDRDYNEQFF. The CDR3 nucleotides read TGCGCCAGCAGCCAAGGGGACAGGGACTACAATGAGCAGTTCTTC.

The table lists this clonotype with a few counts. This chain links TRBV12-3 or TRBV12-4 with TRBJ1-3; D is unclear. Trimming removed 8 bases from V and 0 bases from J, with 14 bases in between. This CDR3 is 15 amino acids long. CDR3 residues: CASPTPQSSGNTIYF. The CDR3 DNA sequence: TGTGCCAGCCCGACCCCCCAGAGCTCTGGAAACACCATATATTTT.

The chain employs TRBV7-3 and TRBJ2-3, with D tentatively TRBD1 or TRBD2 (5 bases each). The germline V and J ends were trimmed by 5 bases and 6 bases, with 15 bases remaining between them. There are 14 residues in the CDR3. Looked up from germline, CDR1 is SGHTA and CDR2 is FQGTGA. The CDR3 region is CASSPPGLSDTQYF. CDR3 DNA sequence: TGTGCCAGCAGCCCCCCGGGGCTTTCGGATACGCAGTATTTT.

This clonotype was detected a few times. The chain carries TRBV29-1 and TRBJ2-1; TRBD2 matches 7 bases. After removal of 3 bases from V and 6 bases from J, the junction contained 8 bases not matched to a gene. CDR3 size: 14 residues. The germline V gene has CDR1 SQVTM and CDR2 ANQGSEA. CDR3 nucleotide sequence: TGCAGCGTTGATACGGGAGGCATCCGCAATGAGCAGTTCTTC. Its protein is CSVDTGGIRNEQFF.

In this sample, this clonotype turned up a few times. The rearrangement joins TRBV29-1 to TRBJ2-1; maybe TRBD2 (5 bases). The V gene lost 4 bases and the J gene lost 8 bases, with 15 bases spanning the gap. Germline CDR1 reads SQVTM; CDR2 reads ANQGSEA. This CDR3 spans 13 amino acids. This CDR3 reads CSVGRRTGDEQFF. The CDR3 region has the DNA TGCAGCGTTGGGAGGAGGACCGGGGATGAGCAGTTCTTC.

This clonotype was seen more than once but under ten times. V is TRBV27 and J is TRBJ2-5; the match to TRBD1 covers 9 bases. V lost 4 bases to trimming and J lost 5 bases; unmatched junction nucleotides: 11. The V gene's germline CDR1 is MNHEY and CDR2 SMNVEV (reference sequence). The CDR3 covers 16 residues. In DNA form, the CDR3 reads TGTGCCAGCAGTTCCCCGGGACAGGGTCTCGCGGAGACCCAGTACTTC. It encodes CASSSPGQGLAETQYF.

This clonotype was counted between two and nine times. The genes are TRBV29-1 and TRBJ2-2, with TRBD1 matching 9 bases. The V gene end was trimmed by 2 bases and the J gene end by 7 bases; junction bases not matched to a gene: 5. CDR1 and CDR2 from the germline V gene are SQVTM and ANQGSEA. The CDR3 extends over 14 amino acids. CDR3 in amino acids: CSVEWDRASGELFF. In nucleotides, the CDR3 is TGCAGCGTTGAATGGGACAGGGCGAGCGGGGAGCTGTTTTTT.

This clonotype has ten or more counts. The chain has TRBV29-1 and TRBJ2-6; 8 positions agree with TRBD1. Germline V gene data show CDR1 as SQVTM and CDR2 as ANQGSEA. V was clipped by 7 bases and J by 0 bases; unmatched bases: 11. This CDR3 has 17 residues. The CDR3 DNA is TGCAGCGCCTACCCGACAGGGGAGAGCTCTGGGGCCAACGTCCTGACTTTC. Translating it yields CSAYPTGESSGANVLTF.

There are many counts of this clonotype. V usage is TRBV12-3 or TRBV12-4 and J usage is TRBJ1-1; TRBD1 is a possible D gene (6 bases). The CDR3 has 13 residues. The V end was cut by 5 bases, the J end by 1 base, with 8 bases between. The chain's CDR3 is CASSQDRNTEAFF. The CDR3 region has the DNA TGTGCCAGCAGTCAGGACAGGAACACTGAAGCTTTCTTT.

This clonotype has only a few counts. The chain employs TRBV15 and TRBJ1-1, with D unresolved. This CDR3 comprises 13 residues. Germline CDR1 and CDR2: LNHNV and YYDKDF (reference sequence). Trimming cost V 3 bases and J 0 bases, with 5 bases left between them. CDR3: CATSSSLNTEAFF. CDR3 coding DNA: TGTGCCACCAGCAGTTCCTTGAACACTGAAGCTTTCTTT.

V gene TRBV28 combines with J gene TRBJ1-6; D perhaps matches TRBD1 (5 bases). V lost 6 bases and J lost 9, with 12 bases in between. The CDR3 extends over 13 amino acids. The germline V gene has CDR1 MDHEN and CDR2 SYDVKM. The CDR3 DNA reads TGTGCCAGCAGCTACGGGGGTGTTTCACCCCTCCACTTT. As protein: CASSYGGVSPLHF.

This sequence joins TRBV7-2 and TRBJ2-7, with D tentatively TRBD1 (7 bases). The CDR3 spans 15 residues. With 5 bases removed from V and 5 bases from J, the gap between germline ends came to 19 bases. The V gene's germline CDR1 is SGHTA and CDR2 FQGNSA. The CDR3, as DNA: TGTGCCAGCAGCCCAAGGAGGGGGCCTTTGCACGAGCAGTACTTC. It encodes CASSPRRGPLHEQYF.

CDR3 nucleotide sequence: TGTGCCAGCAGTCGGGACGGGGGAAGCACAGATACGCAGTATTTT. Translated, it gives CASSRDGGSTDTQYF. The V and J genes are TRBV12-3 or TRBV12-4 and TRBJ2-3; D possibly corresponds to TRBD2 (6 bases). The ends were cut back, 5 bases at V and 0 bases at J, with 12 bases in the middle. The CDR3 covers 15 residues.

J is TRBJ2-1 and V is TRBV20-1, with TRBD2 matching 7 bases. The CDR3 runs to 14 residues. The J segment lost 5 bases and the V segment lost 2 bases, leaving 6 bases of the junction unmatched. CDR1 is DFQATT, CDR2 SNEGSKA, per germline (reference sequence). The CDR3 DNA reads as TGCAGTGCTAGACGACTAGCCCTGAACAATGAGCAGTTCTTC. Its translation: CSARRLALNNEQFF.

CDR3 sequence (DNA): TGCAGTGCTAGCGACCGTAGGCGCAACGAGCAGTACTTC. This sequence encodes CSASDRRRNEQYF. The chain employs TRBV20-1 and TRBJ2-7, with unresolved D. The ends were cut back, 3 bases at V and 5 bases at J, with 14 bases in the middle. Germline V gives CDR1 DFQATT, CDR2 SNEGSKA (reference sequence). The CDR3 totals 13 residues.

The CDR3 reads CASTRTGTSTDTQYF. CDR3 nucleotides: TGTGCCAGCACCCGGACAGGAACTAGCACAGATACGCAGTATTTT. This sequence joins TRBV6-1 and TRBJ2-3; 7 bases map to TRBD1. The CDR3 covers 15 residues. CDR1 and CDR2 from the germline V gene are MNHNS and SASEGT. V dropped 7 bases and J dropped 0; count of bases not matched to a gene: 7.

This clonotype was found a few times. The rearrangement joins TRBV12-3 or TRBV12-4 to TRBJ1-1; no definite D call. This CDR3 comprises 15 residues. The V end was cut by 5 bases, the J end by 1 base, with 14 bases between. The DNA of the CDR3 is TGTGCCAGCAGTCGTCGAGAAGGACGGAACACTGAAGCTTTCTTT. Encoded protein: CASSRREGRNTEAFF.

This clonotype has a count of ten or more. This sequence joins TRBV12-3 or TRBV12-4 and TRBJ1-5; D remains unclear. The CDR3 consists of 11 residues. V shed 5 bases and J shed 7 bases, with 6 bases lying between them. CDR3 sequence: CASSEGQPQHF. Written as DNA, the CDR3 is TGTGCCAGCAGTGAAGGGCAGCCCCAGCATTTT.

This clonotype was counted between two and nine times. The chain joins TRBV11-2 to TRBJ2-1; 11 nucleotides match TRBD2. The V and J ends lost 2 bases and 4 bases, in that order; junction bases with no gene match: 7. CDR1 SGHAT and CDR2 FQNNGV come from the germline V gene. This CDR3 region has 17 residues. The CDR3 DNA is TGTGCCAGCAGCTTAACCCTGACTAGCGGGAAGTACAATGAGCAGTTCTTC. It encodes CASSLTLTSGKYNEQFF.

The chain couples TRBV29-1 to TRBJ2-1; 8 bases match TRBD2. CDR1 and CDR2 (germline): SQVTM, ANQGSEA. The CDR3 has 16 residues. J lost 2 bases, V lost 4 bases, and 10 bases had no gene match. DNA for the CDR3: TGCAGCGTTGGCAGAATACCGGGACTAGCCTACAATGAGCAGTTCTTC. It is translated as CSVGRIPGLAYNEQFF.

V is TRBV28 and J is TRBJ2-5; tentative D call: TRBD1 (6 bases). CDR1 and CDR2 (germline): MDHEN, SYDVKM. V was clipped by 0 bases and J by 2 bases, with 10 bases between them. The CDR3 consists of 15 residues. The CDR3 loop is CASSLWRTEQETQYF. The DNA for the CDR3 is TGTGCCAGCAGTTTATGGAGGACAGAGCAAGAGACCCAGTACTTC. Full variable domain (remainder filled in from reference TRBV28 and TRBJ2-5): DVKVTQSSRYLVKRTGEKVFLECVQDMDHENMFWYRQDPGLGLRLIYFSYDVKMKEKGDIPEGYSVSREKKERFSLILESASTNQTSMYLCASSLWRTEQETQYFGPGTRLLVL.

This clonotype was detected a few times. The genes are TRBV20-1 and TRBJ1-2; 7 bases agree with TRBD1. The CDR3 is 15 residues long. The germline gives CDR1 DFQATT, CDR2 SNEGSKA (reference sequence). V shed 5 bases and J 5 bases; nucleotides not matched to a gene: 14. In nucleotides, the CDR3 is TGCAGTGCTTCCAACATCATGACAGGGTCGTATGGCTACACCTTC. Translated: CSASNIMTGSYGYTF.